This T cell receptor beta chain was sequenced during a study of cytomegalovirus exposure and HLA in healthy donors. This CDR3 is 16 amino acids long. Germline V gives CDR1 MNHEY, CDR2 SMNVEV (reference sequence). V was clipped by 3 bases and J by 2 bases; unmatched bases: 5. A multiplex PCR was run with 60 Vbeta primers and 13 Jbeta primers. Some clones are missing from TCRdb's copy, which holds only in-frame ones; the method was immunoSEQ multiplex PCR. The sample carries about 140,000 clones, around three fifths recorded once. Specimen: PBMCs. The chain links TRBV27 to TRBJ2-3, with 10 nucleotides matching TRBD2. The clonotype originates from a male donor in good health and CMV-seronegative. The CDR3 sequence is CASSFRAGGVTDTQYF. As DNA, the CDR3 is TGTGCCAGCAGTTTTCGAGCGGGGGGGGTCACAGATACGCAGTATTTT.